The 25 T cell receptor beta chains in this list originate from one sample, sequenced in a study of CD8+ T cells in alopecia areata. Investigators isolated RNA and reverse transcribed it into cDNA to act as the sequencing template. Some clones are missing from TCRdb's copy, which holds only in-frame ones; the method was immunoSEQ multiplex PCR. The sample carries a few hundred thousand clones, 35% to 45% recorded once. Indicated treatment: oral pan-JAK inhibitor, 5-10 mg twice daily. Sequencing was performed on CD4+ T cells sorted from blood, taken at approximately week 30, from a patient treated with tofacitinib. The origin of the receptors is a human donor with alopecia areata.

The genes are TRBV4-1 and TRBJ2-7; 12 nucleotides agree with TRBD1. Germline assignment: CDR1 MGHRA and CDR2 YSYEKL. The CDR3 loop spans 15 amino acids. The V and J ends lost 4 bases and 6 bases, in that order; junction bases with no gene match: 7. CDR3 DNA sequence: TGCGCCAGCAGCCCACCGGGACAGGGGGCTCCCGAGCAGTACTTC. Residues: CASSPPGQGAPEQYF.

J is TRBJ2-5 and V is TRBV29-1; D uncertain. Trimming took off 2 bases at V and 2 bases at J, with 0 bases between the two ends. This CDR3 is built from 10 residues. CDR1 SQVTM and CDR2 ANQGSEA come from the germline V gene. The CDR3 spells CSVEQETQYF. CDR3 bases: TGCAGCGTTGAACAAGAGACCCAGTACTTC. Full variable domain (outside the CDR3, taken from reference TRBV29-1 and TRBJ2-5): SAVISQKPSRDICQRGTSLTIQCQVDSQVTMMFWYRQQPGQSLTLIATANQGSEATYESGFVIDKFPISRPNLTFSTLTVSNMSPEDSSIYLCSVEQETQYFGPGTRLLVL.

This clone was seen a handful of times. The chain couples TRBV11-2 to TRBJ2-2; 9 bases fit TRBD2. This CDR3 has 17 amino acids. V dropped 0 bases and J dropped 3; count of bases not matched to a gene: 5. Germline CDR1 and CDR2: SGHAT and FQNNGV. CDR3 nucleotides: TGTGCCAGCAGCTTAGATATCCTAGCGGGGCACACCGGGGAGCTGTTTTTT. Amino acids: CASSLDILAGHTGELFF.

The chain employs TRBV5-1 and TRBJ1-1; TRBD1 aligns across 9 bases. The germline V gene has CDR1 SGHRS and CDR2 YFSETQ. The length of the CDR3 is 19 residues. V was clipped by 1 base and J by 1 base; unmatched bases: 14. CDR3 in amino acids: CASSLFPPGQGKANTEAFF. CDR3 nucleotide sequence: TGCGCCAGCAGCTTGTTTCCTCCGGGACAGGGCAAGGCGAACACTGAAGCTTTCTTT.

V and J are TRBV4-1 and TRBJ2-1, with D unclear. Germline CDR1 and CDR2: MGHRA and YSYEKL. The germline V and J ends were trimmed by 4 bases and 7 bases, with 14 bases remaining between them. The CDR3 totals 14 residues. CDR3 loop: CASSPLVGPNEQFF. Here the CDR3 DNA reads TGCGCCAGCAGCCCTCTTGTAGGCCCTAATGAGCAGTTCTTC.

The chain joins TRBV2 to TRBJ2-5; 8 positions match TRBD1. Germline V lookup: CDR1 SNHLY, CDR2 FYNNEI. V was clipped by 8 bases and J by 2 bases; unmatched bases: 7. The CDR3 spans 14 residues. The CDR3 DNA is TGTGCCAGCTCACAGGGACAGGTACAAGAGACCCAGTACTTC. Residues: CASSQGQVQETQYF.

This clone was counted a few times. The chain recombines TRBV4-2 with TRBJ1-1, with D unresolved. The germline V gene has CDR1 LGHNA and CDR2 YNFKEQ. The CDR3 is 15 residues long. The V and J ends lost 1 base and 1 base respectively, with 10 bases between them. CDR3 DNA: TGTGCCAGCAGCCAAGGTTCCTCCGGGAACACTGAAGCTTTCTTT. It specifies CASSQGSSGNTEAFF.

This chain links TRBV11-2 with TRBJ2-1; either TRBD1 or TRBD2 may fit D (7 bases each). Looked up from germline, CDR1 is SGHAT and CDR2 is FQNNGV. The CDR3 length is 15 residues. Trimming removed 1 base at V and 7 bases at J, with 14 bases between. The CDR3 loop reads CASSLVWQGGNEQFF. The CDR3 DNA is TGTGCCAGCAGCTTAGTTTGGCAGGGGGGGAATGAGCAGTTCTTC.

The CDR3 nucleotides read TGTGCCAGCGGAATAGCGGGACCGGGAGATACGCAGTATTTT. This gives the protein CASGIAGPGDTQYF. The genes are TRBV6-5 and TRBJ2-3, with 8 nucleotides matching TRBD2. The germline gives CDR1 MNHEY, CDR2 SVGAGI. The CDR3 runs to 14 residues. The V and J ends lost 8 bases and 5 bases, in that order; junction bases with no gene match: 9.

This clone was observed a handful of times. The J gene is TRBJ2-7, the V gene TRBV11-2, with 11 bases that match TRBD1. The CDR3 contains 16 residues. CDR1 is SGHAT, CDR2 FQNNGV, per germline. V lost 5 bases, J lost 7 bases, and 13 bases stayed unmatched. The CDR3 nucleotides are TGTGCCAGCAGCCTGGCTCTCGGGACAGGGGGATGGGAGCAGTACTTC. It translates to CASSLALGTGGWEQYF.

This chain joins TRBV18 and TRBJ2-7, with D perhaps assigned TRBD1 or TRBD2 (5 bases each). CDR3 size: 14 residues. V gave up 2 bases and J gave up 2 bases, with 10 bases separating them. Germline V gene data show CDR1 as KGHSH and CDR2 as LQKENI. In DNA, the CDR3 is TGTGCCAGCTCACCAGGGGGTCTTCCCTACGAGCAGTACTTC. It yields the protein CASSPGGLPYEQYF.

The chain carries TRBV2 and TRBJ2-2, with 7 bases lining up with TRBD2. V shed 8 bases and J 0 bases; nucleotides not matched to a gene: 3. Germline V gene data show CDR1 as SNHLY and CDR2 as FYNNEI. The CDR3 runs 14 residues. The CDR3 sequence is CASVSGANTGELFF. The CDR3 nucleotides are TGTGCCAGCGTAAGCGGGGCGAACACCGGGGAGCTGTTTTTT.

The chain employs TRBV6-1 and TRBJ1-2; possible D gene TRBD1, 6 bases. The V and J ends lost 6 bases and 3 bases respectively, with 17 bases between them. Per germline, CDR1 MNHNS and CDR2 SASEGT. The CDR3 runs to 15 residues. CDR3 coding DNA: TGTGCCAGCAGAGGGACCCCGGACAGCTACTATGGCTACACCTTC. Residues: CASRGTPDSYYGYTF.

The rearrangement joins TRBV4-1 to TRBJ1-1; 11 bases are shared with TRBD1. The CDR3 covers 16 residues. V lost 0 bases, J lost 13 bases, and 13 bases stayed unmatched. CDR1 and CDR2 (germline): MGHRA, YSYEKL. In nucleotides, the CDR3 is TGCGCCAGCAGCCAAGAGACACTCGGACAGGGGGCAAGTGGTTTCTTT. This sequence encodes CASSQETLGQGASGFF.

Only a few counts were recorded for this clone. The chain is built from TRBV14 and TRBJ2-2; D call uncertain. The CDR3 has 14 amino acids. V lost 1 base and J 7 bases, leaving 10 bases between the germline ends. The germline V gene has CDR1 SGHDN and CDR2 FVKESK. The CDR3 protein is CASSQVSRFGELFF. The CDR3 DNA reads TGTGCCAGCAGCCAAGTGTCTCGTTTCGGGGAGCTGTTTTTT.

The chain is built from TRBV5-1 and TRBJ1-1; D ambiguous. V was shortened by 2 bases and J by 1 base, with 18 bases between the two germline ends. This CDR3 contains 17 residues. Germline loops: CDR1 SGHRS, CDR2 YFSETQ. CDR3 residues: CASSFLSGGHGNTEAFF. CDR3 DNA sequence: TGCGCCAGCAGCTTTCTTTCCGGAGGTCATGGGAACACTGAAGCTTTCTTT.

V and J are TRBV10-3 and TRBJ2-7; no clear D gene. V gave up 8 bases and J gave up 0 bases, with 8 bases separating them. The CDR3 has 12 amino acids. Germline-derived CDR1 and CDR2 are ENHRY and SYGVKD. DNA for the CDR3: TGTGCCATCGCCGGTAACTCCTACGAGCAGTACTTC. As protein: CAIAGNSYEQYF.

In this sample, this clone turned up a few times. The chain is built from TRBV29-1 and TRBJ2-3, with TRBD1 matching 7 bases. V was clipped by 3 bases and J by 2 bases; unmatched bases: 8. The CDR3 spans 15 residues. Germline CDR1 and CDR2: SQVTM and ANQGSEA. CDR3 DNA: TGCAGCGTTGATAAGCAGGGGGTGTCCACAGATACGCAGTATTTT. This codes for CSVDKQGVSTDTQYF.

The J gene is TRBJ2-5, the V gene TRBV28; D call uncertain. This CDR3 spans 12 amino acids. Germline V gene data show CDR1 as MDHEN and CDR2 as SYDVKM. V was pared by 3 bases and J by 5 bases, with 7 bases between. For the CDR3, the DNA is TGTGCCAGCAGTTTCCTTGGGGAGACCCAGTACTTC. The encoded protein is CASSFLGETQYF.

The chain is built from TRBV6-1 and TRBJ1-2, with 7 bases aligning to TRBD1. Germline CDR1 is MNHNS and CDR2 is SASEGT. V lost 7 bases, J lost 0 bases, and 5 bases stayed unmatched. CDR3 length: 14 amino acids. Written as DNA, the CDR3 is TGTGCCAGCAAGTTAACAGGGGCTAACTATGGCTACACCTTC. It is translated as CASKLTGANYGYTF.

This clone showed up many times. This rearrangement joins TRBV2 to TRBJ2-1; D may be TRBD2 (5 bases). Trimming pared 10 bases from V and 6 bases from J, leaving 19 bases between. The CDR3 length is 14 residues. CDR1 and CDR2 (germline): SNHLY, FYNNEI. The CDR3 DNA sequence: TGTGCCACCCAGAGGACTGTCGAGGGCAATGAGCAGTTCTTC. As protein: CATQRTVEGNEQFF.

This clone has a handful of counts. The chain uses TRBV29-1 and TRBJ2-1; possibly TRBD1 or TRBD2 for D (5 bases each). Deletions cut 8 bases from V and 4 bases from J, with 18 bases between. The germline V gene encodes CDR1 SQVTM and CDR2 ANQGSEA. The CDR3 is 14 residues long. The CDR3 loop reads CSLQRGLGYNEQFF. DNA of the CDR3: TGCAGCCTCCAACGGGGCCTGGGATACAATGAGCAGTTCTTC.

This clone was seen only a few times. V and J are TRBV9 and TRBJ2-3; D possibly corresponds to TRBD2 (6 bases). Germline values: CDR1 SGDLS, CDR2 YYNGEE. The CDR3 consists of 17 residues. Trimming left V 3 bases short and J 0 bases short, with 17 bases between. In nucleotides, the CDR3 is TGTGCCAGCAGCGGCAGAACGCGGGGAACCAGCACAGATACGCAGTATTTT. The encoded protein is CASSGRTRGTSTDTQYF.

Only a few counts were recorded for this clone. This chain uses TRBV29-1 with TRBJ1-5; no reliable D call. Germline V gives CDR1 SQVTM, CDR2 ANQGSEA. V shed 5 bases and J shed 0 bases, with 17 bases lying between them. This CDR3 is 16 amino acids long. CDR3 DNA: TGCAGCGTTCTACTCGACACTCGAAATAGCAATCAGCCCCAGCATTTT. This encodes CSVLLDTRNSNQPQHF.

The chain links TRBV9 to TRBJ2-4; 14 nucleotides line up with TRBD2. The length of the CDR3 is 17 residues. Germline CDR1 SGDLS, CDR2 YYNGEE. The V segment lost 3 bases and the J segment 8 bases; nucleotides outside the gene matches: 10. This CDR3 is CASSGSGLAGAGDIQYF. The CDR3 nucleotides read TGTGCCAGCAGCGGATCGGGACTAGCGGGAGCCGGAGACATTCAGTACTTC.